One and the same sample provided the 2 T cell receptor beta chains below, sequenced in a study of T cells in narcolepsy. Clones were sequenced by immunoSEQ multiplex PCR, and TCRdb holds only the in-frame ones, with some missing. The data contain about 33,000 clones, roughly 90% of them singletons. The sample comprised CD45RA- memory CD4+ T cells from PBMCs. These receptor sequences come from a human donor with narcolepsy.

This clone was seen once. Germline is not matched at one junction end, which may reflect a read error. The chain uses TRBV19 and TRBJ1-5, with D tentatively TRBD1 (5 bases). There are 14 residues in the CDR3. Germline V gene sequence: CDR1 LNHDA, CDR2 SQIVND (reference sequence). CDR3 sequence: CASTLWQDNRPQHF. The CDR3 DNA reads TGTGCCAGTACACTCTGGCAGGACAATCGGCCCCAGCATTTT.

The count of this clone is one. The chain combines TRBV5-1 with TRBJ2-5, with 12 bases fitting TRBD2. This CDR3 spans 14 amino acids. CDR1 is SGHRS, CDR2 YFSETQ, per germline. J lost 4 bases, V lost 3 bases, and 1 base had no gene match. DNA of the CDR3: TGCGCCAGCAGCTCGGGACTAGCGGGAGAGACCCAGTACTTC. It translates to CASSSGLAGETQYF.